The clone carrying this TCR beta chain was seen only once. Treatment indicated: 15 to 20 received Ad26.COV2.S at low or high dose, single or two shots; five or six received placebo; per-sample allocation not given. Collection of samples fell on day 63 after the first vaccine or placebo injection. The entry originates in a study of Ad26.COV2.S vaccination and SARS-CoV-2 variants. The CDR3 length is 18 residues. Trimming removed 6 bases at V and 0 bases at J, with 20 bases between. Germline-derived CDR1 and CDR2 are LNHDA and SQIVND (reference sequence). The protocol was immunoSEQ multiplex PCR, while the TCRdb copy is restricted to in-frame clones and leaves out a portion. This table has 350,000 to 450,000 clones, roughly 90% appearing once.

This material consisted of peripheral blood, taken in a trial of Ad26.COV2.S vaccine versus placebo. The chain uses TRBV19 and TRBJ1-4; D is unresolved. This sequence was found in a person between 18 and 59 years old who received the Ad26.COV2.S COVID-19 vaccine or a placebo. The CDR3: CASRPIHRRTPTNEKLFF. The CDR3 DNA sequence: TGTGCCAGTAGACCTATCCACCGTAGGACGCCAACTAATGAAAAACTGTTTTTT. Supplemented by reference TRBV19 and TRBJ1-4, the full variable domain reads DGGITQSPKYLFRKEGQNVTLSCEQNLNHDAMYWYRQDPGQGLRLIYYSQIVNDFQKGDIAEGYSVSREKKESFPLTVTSAQKNPTAFYLCASRPIHRRTPTNEKLFFGSGTQLSVL.